Below, 21 T cell receptor beta chains from the same sample are listed, as sequenced in a study of OX40 agonist ivuxolimab in advanced cancers. The table came from immunoSEQ multiplex PCR; TCRdb's copy has only in-frame clones and leaves some out. The table shows 76,000 or so clones, with about 82% occurring only once. The specimen was CD4+ or CD8+ T cells sorted from blood, collected in a trial of the OX40 agonist ivuxolimab. The receptors originated from an adult with an advanced solid tumor such as melanoma, head and neck, liver or kidney cancer.

The V and J genes are TRBV5-5 and TRBJ2-5, with 9 positions matching TRBD1. Losses at the gene ends were 4 bases for V and 5 bases for J; bases not matched to a gene: 6. The CDR3 contains 14 residues. Germline V gene data show CDR1 as SGHKS and CDR2 as YYEKEE (reference sequence). CDR3 loop: CASSGTGKWETQYF. Here the CDR3 DNA reads TGTGCCAGCAGCGGGACAGGGAAATGGGAGACCCAGTACTTC.

The rearrangement joins TRBV5-8 to TRBJ2-3, with unresolved D. Trimming removed 2 bases at V and 4 bases at J, with 2 bases between. CDR1 is SGHTS, CDR2 YDEGEE, per germline. The length of the CDR3 is 11 residues. The CDR3 nucleotides are TGTGCCAGCAGCTTCCCAGATACGCAGTATTTT. Protein: CASSFPDTQYF.

This sequence joins TRBV9 and TRBJ1-5; tentative D call: TRBD1 (5 bases). This CDR3 contains 15 residues. Germline V gives CDR1 SGDLS, CDR2 YYNGEE. V lost 5 bases, J lost 9 bases, and 21 bases lay in between. The CDR3 nucleotides read TGTGCCAGCAGTGCACTTGACAGTCGCCAAGGGCCCCAGCATTTT. This sequence encodes CASSALDSRQGPQHF.

V gene TRBV6-1 combines with J gene TRBJ2-7; the D is unclear. The length of the CDR3 is 17 residues. V was clipped by 1 base and J by 0 bases, with 16 bases between them. The germline V gene encodes CDR1 MNHNS and CDR2 SASEGT. The CDR3 spells CASSEDSGQALSYEQYF. CDR3 bases: TGTGCCAGCAGTGAAGATTCTGGGCAGGCTCTCTCCTACGAGCAGTACTTC.

The rearrangement uses TRBV5-1 and TRBJ1-1, with TRBD1 as a possible D gene (5 bases). Trimming shortened V by 0 bases and J by 1 base, and 16 bases separated the two germline ends. CDR1 is SGHRS and CDR2 is YFSETQ in the germline V gene. This CDR3 region has 17 residues. The CDR3 sequence is CASSLALRRGGNTEAFF. CDR3 nucleotides: TGCGCCAGCAGCTTGGCCCTCCGTCGGGGCGGGAACACTGAAGCTTTCTTT.

The chain links TRBV11-2 to TRBJ2-1, with D possibly being TRBD1 (6 bases). This CDR3 has 18 residues. V lost 9 bases, J lost 0 bases, and 24 bases lay in between. In germline, CDR1 is SGHAT, CDR2 FQNNGV. The CDR3 reads CASSPGATGILSYNEQFF. The DNA for the CDR3 is TGTGCCAGTTCCCCCGGGGCTACAGGGATCCTCTCCTACAATGAGCAGTTCTTC.

This chain connects TRBV19 to TRBJ1-1, with D possibly matching TRBD1 (5 bases). The CDR3 consists of 13 residues. Trimming stripped 7 bases from V and 5 bases from J, with 14 bases between. CDR1 is LNHDA and CDR2 is SQIVND in the germline V gene (reference sequence). This CDR3 reads CASTRRGLTEAFF. In nucleotides, the CDR3 is TGTGCCAGTACCAGGCGGGGGTTGACTGAAGCTTTCTTT.

The chain is built from TRBV7-2 and TRBJ1-2, with D possibly TRBD1 on 6 matching bases. Trimming cost V 0 bases and J 2 bases, with 10 bases left between them. Germline CDR1 is SGHTA and CDR2 is FQGNSA. The CDR3 extends over 15 amino acids. The CDR3 protein is CASSLAAGANYGYTF. DNA for the CDR3: TGTGCCAGCAGCTTAGCGGCAGGGGCGAACTATGGCTACACCTTC.

This clone was seen just once. The chain couples TRBV27 to TRBJ2-3; possible D gene TRBD2, 5 bases. The V gene lost 3 bases and the J gene lost 5 bases, with 15 bases spanning the gap. Germline CDR1 is MNHEY and CDR2 is SMNVEV (reference sequence). The CDR3 length is 15 residues. This CDR3 reads CASSLRVHGKDTQYF. CDR3 DNA: TGTGCCAGCAGTTTGAGGGTCCACGGGAAAGATACGCAGTATTTT.

This chain uses TRBV10-2 with TRBJ2-1; perhaps TRBD1 as D (6 bases). The germline V gene has CDR1 WSHSY and CDR2 SAAADI. There are 16 residues in the CDR3. Trimming removed 8 bases at V and 6 bases at J, with 23 bases between. The CDR3 bases are TGCGCCAGCGGTCCCCTCCGGGACACTCTTTCCAATGAGCAGTTCTTC. Its translation is CASGPLRDTLSNEQFF.

The rearrangement uses TRBV4-2 and TRBJ2-2, with 12 bases aligning to TRBD2. This CDR3 is built from 20 residues. Per the germline V gene, CDR1 is LGHNA and CDR2 is YNFKEQ. V was pared by 0 bases and J by 2 bases, with 10 bases of the junction left unmatched. CDR3 bases: TGTGCCAGCAGCCAAGAGGCACTAGCGGGGGGCCGTCTCAACACCGGGGAGCTGTTTTTT. Amino acids: CASSQEALAGGRLNTGELFF.

This clone was seen a single time. The chain uses TRBV29-1 and TRBJ2-2; the match to TRBD1 covers 9 bases. Trimming cost V 6 bases and J 4 bases; bases outside gene matches: 6. This CDR3 spans 14 amino acids. CDR1 SQVTM and CDR2 ANQGSEA come from the germline V gene. The DNA for the CDR3 is TGCAGCGTGCCGAACAGGGGGCCCACCGGGGAGCTGTTTTTT. Translation gives CSVPNRGPTGELFF.

The rearrangement links TRBV9 to TRBJ2-3; D is possibly TRBD2 (5 bases). CDR1 is SGDLS and CDR2 is YYNGEE in the germline V gene. This CDR3 contains 16 residues. Trimming removed 0 bases at V and 4 bases at J, with 15 bases between. CDR3 sequence: CASSVGSAGSADTQYF. CDR3 sequence (DNA): TGTGCCAGCAGCGTAGGATCCGCGGGTAGCGCAGATACGCAGTATTTT.

This clone has just a few counts. CDR3 loop: CASTPDGFGETQYF. The CDR3 region has the DNA TGTGCCAGCACCCCCGACGGGTTCGGAGAGACCCAGTACTTC. The chain uses TRBV7-6 and TRBJ2-5, with D hard to call. Germline assignment: CDR1 SGHVS and CDR2 FNYEAQ. The CDR3 runs to 14 residues. The V end lost 7 bases, the J end lost 4 bases, and 16 bases lay between the germline ends.

The chain couples TRBV14 to TRBJ1-6, with 7 nucleotides matching TRBD1. CDR3 length: 18 residues. Trimming cost V 3 bases and J 0 bases; bases outside gene matches: 8. Germline CDR1 is SGHDN and CDR2 is FVKESK. The CDR3 nucleotides read TGTGCCAGCAGCCATGGACAGGAGAAAGGCTCCTATAATTCACCCCTCCACTTT. It codes for CASSHGQEKGSYNSPLHF.

This clone was found once. The CDR3 DNA follows: TGTGCCAGTAGTGTCGGGGACGTCAATCAGCCCCAGCATTTT. Translating it yields CASSVGDVNQPQHF. The rearrangement joins TRBV19 to TRBJ1-5; D may be TRBD1 (5 bases). Germline-derived CDR1 and CDR2 are LNHDA and SQIVND (reference sequence). Trimming cost V 5 bases and J 3 bases, with 11 bases left between them. This CDR3 is 14 amino acids long. Supplemented by reference TRBV19 and TRBJ1-5, the full variable domain reads DGGITQSPKYLFRKEGQNVTLSCEQNLNHDAMYWYRQDPGQGLRLIYYSQIVNDFQKGDIAEGYSVSREKKESFPLTVTSAQKNPTAFYLCASSVGDVNQPQHFGDGTRLSIL.

This chain uses TRBV18 with TRBJ2-3; 9 bases align to TRBD2. V was pared by 0 bases and J by 2 bases, with 6 bases of the junction left unmatched. The CDR3 runs 17 residues. CDR1 is KGHSH and CDR2 is LQKENI in the germline V gene. The CDR3 DNA is TGTGCCAGCTCACCACCCCGAGCTAGCGGGGCCACAGATACGCAGTATTTT. Protein: CASSPPRASGATDTQYF.

This chain uses TRBV5-8 with TRBJ1-5; weak D call: TRBD1 (5 bases). The germline gives CDR1 SGHTS, CDR2 YDEGEE. V lost 2 bases to trimming and J lost 4 bases, with 13 bases between them. The CDR3 length is 15 residues. CDR3 sequence: CASSFGGRGNQPQHF. CDR3 nucleotides: TGTGCCAGCAGCTTTGGGGGGAGAGGGAATCAGCCCCAGCATTTT.

The CDR3 DNA reads TGTGCCAGCTCACCGTCCGGGACACCCACCGGGGAGCTGTTTTTT. Its translation is CASSPSGTPTGELFF. J is TRBJ2-2 and V is TRBV18; weak D call: TRBD1 (6 bases). CDR1 is KGHSH, CDR2 LQKENI, per germline. V was trimmed by 3 bases and J by 4 bases, leaving 12 bases between them. This CDR3 is built from 15 residues.

The V gene is TRBV4-2, the J gene TRBJ1-6, with a weak D call TRBD1 (6 bases). CDR1 is LGHNA and CDR2 is YNFKEQ in the germline V gene. The ends were cut back, 7 bases at V and 8 bases at J, with 21 bases in the middle. CDR3 length: 16 residues. As DNA, the CDR3 is TGTGCCAGCAACCGGCGCCAGGGGACGGGTGATTCACCCCTCCACTTT. Residues: CASNRRQGTGDSPLHF.

The J gene is TRBJ1-1, the V gene TRBV11-2; D gene uncertain. V lost 3 bases and J lost 0, with 8 bases in between. The CDR3 consists of 14 residues. Looked up from germline, CDR1 is SGHAT and CDR2 is FQNNGV. The CDR3 DNA reads TGTGCCAGCAGCTTCTCATTTTTGAACACTGAAGCTTTCTTT. Its translation: CASSFSFLNTEAFF.